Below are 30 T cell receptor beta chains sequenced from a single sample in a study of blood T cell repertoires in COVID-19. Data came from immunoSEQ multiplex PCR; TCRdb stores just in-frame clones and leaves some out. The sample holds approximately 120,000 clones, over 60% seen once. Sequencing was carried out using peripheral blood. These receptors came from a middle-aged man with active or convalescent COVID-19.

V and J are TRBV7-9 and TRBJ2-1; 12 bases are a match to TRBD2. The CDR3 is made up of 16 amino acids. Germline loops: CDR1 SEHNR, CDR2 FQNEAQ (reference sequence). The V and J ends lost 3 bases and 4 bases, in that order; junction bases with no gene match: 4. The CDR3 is CASSLAGTSGYNEQFF. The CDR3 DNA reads TGTGCCAGCAGCTTGGCCGGGACTAGCGGGTACAATGAGCAGTTCTTC.

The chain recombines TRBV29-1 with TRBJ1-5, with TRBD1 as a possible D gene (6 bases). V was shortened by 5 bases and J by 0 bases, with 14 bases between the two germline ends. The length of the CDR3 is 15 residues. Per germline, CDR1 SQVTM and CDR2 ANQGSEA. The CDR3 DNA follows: TGCAGCGTTTCAGGGGAGGGCTATAGCAATCAGCCCCAGCATTTT. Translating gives CSVSGEGYSNQPQHF.

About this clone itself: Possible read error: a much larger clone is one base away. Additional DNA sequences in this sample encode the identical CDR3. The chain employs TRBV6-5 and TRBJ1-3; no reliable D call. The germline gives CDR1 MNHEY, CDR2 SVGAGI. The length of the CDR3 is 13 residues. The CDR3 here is CASSYARGNTIYF. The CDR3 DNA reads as TGCGCCAGCAGTTACGCTCGGGGAAACACCATATATTTT.

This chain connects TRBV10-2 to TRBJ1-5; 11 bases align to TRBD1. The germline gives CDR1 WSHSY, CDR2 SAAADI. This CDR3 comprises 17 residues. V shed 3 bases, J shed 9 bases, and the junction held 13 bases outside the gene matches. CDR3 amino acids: CASSDSMGTGGGAPQHF. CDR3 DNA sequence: TGCGCCAGCAGTGATAGTATGGGGACAGGGGGAGGAGCGCCCCAGCATTTT.

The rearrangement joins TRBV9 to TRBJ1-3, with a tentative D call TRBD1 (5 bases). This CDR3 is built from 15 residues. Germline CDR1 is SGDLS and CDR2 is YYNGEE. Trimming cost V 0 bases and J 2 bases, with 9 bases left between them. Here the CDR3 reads CASSVEWGAGNTIYF. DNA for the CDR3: TGTGCCAGCAGCGTAGAGTGGGGGGCTGGAAACACCATATATTTT.

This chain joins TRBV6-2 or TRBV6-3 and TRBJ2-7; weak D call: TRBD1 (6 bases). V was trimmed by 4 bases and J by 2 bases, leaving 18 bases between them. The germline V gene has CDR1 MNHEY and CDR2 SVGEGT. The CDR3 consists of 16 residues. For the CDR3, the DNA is TGTGCCAGCAGTTTTCCCCAGACAGGAAGCCCCTACGAGCAGTACTTC. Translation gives CASSFPQTGSPYEQYF.

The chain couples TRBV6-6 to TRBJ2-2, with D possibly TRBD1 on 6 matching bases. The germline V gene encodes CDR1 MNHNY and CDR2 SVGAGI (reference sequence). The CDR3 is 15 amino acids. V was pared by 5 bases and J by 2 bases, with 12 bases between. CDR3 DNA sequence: TGTGCCAGCAGTAGTCCGGGACAAAACACCGGGGAGCTGTTTTTT. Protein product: CASSSPGQNTGELFF.

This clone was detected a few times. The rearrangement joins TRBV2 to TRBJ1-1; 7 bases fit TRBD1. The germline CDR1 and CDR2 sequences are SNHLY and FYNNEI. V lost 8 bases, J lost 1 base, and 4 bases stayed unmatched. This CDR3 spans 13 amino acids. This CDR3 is CASLGQANTEAFF. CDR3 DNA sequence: TGTGCCAGCTTAGGACAGGCGAACACTGAAGCTTTCTTT.

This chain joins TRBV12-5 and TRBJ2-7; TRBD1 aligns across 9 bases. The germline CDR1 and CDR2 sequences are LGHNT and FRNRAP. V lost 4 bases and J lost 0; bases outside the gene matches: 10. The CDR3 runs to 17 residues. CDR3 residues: CASGSHTGQGYSYEQYF. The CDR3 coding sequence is TGTGCTAGTGGTTCACACACGGGACAGGGCTACTCCTACGAGCAGTACTTC. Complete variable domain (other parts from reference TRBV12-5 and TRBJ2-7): DARVTQTPRHKVTEMGQEVTMRCQPILGHNTVFWYRQTMMQGLELLAYFRNRAPLDDSGMPKDRFSAEMPDATLATLKIQPSEPRDSAVYFCASGSHTGQGYSYEQYFGPGTRLTVT.

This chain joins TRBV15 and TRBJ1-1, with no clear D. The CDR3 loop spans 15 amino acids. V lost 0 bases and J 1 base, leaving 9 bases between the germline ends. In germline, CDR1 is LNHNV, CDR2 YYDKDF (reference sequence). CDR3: CATSRDGRANTEAFF. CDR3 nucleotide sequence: TGTGCCACCAGCAGAGATGGGCGGGCGAACACTGAAGCTTTCTTT. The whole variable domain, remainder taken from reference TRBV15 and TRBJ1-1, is DAMVIQNPRYQVTQFGKPVTLSCSQTLNHNVMYWYQQKSSQAPKLLFHYYDKDFNNEADTPDNFQSRRPNTSFCFLDIRSPGLGDTAMYLCATSRDGRANTEAFFGQGTRLTVV.

The CDR3 nucleotides are TGTGCCAGCAGCGCCACCGGAGGAAGCAATCAGCCCCAGCATTTT. It yields the protein CASSATGGSNQPQHF. The chain links TRBV7-3 to TRBJ1-5; D gene unclear. Looked up from germline, CDR1 is SGHTA and CDR2 is FQGTGA. This CDR3 is 15 amino acids long. Trimming took 5 bases from V and 1 from J, leaving 12 bases between them.

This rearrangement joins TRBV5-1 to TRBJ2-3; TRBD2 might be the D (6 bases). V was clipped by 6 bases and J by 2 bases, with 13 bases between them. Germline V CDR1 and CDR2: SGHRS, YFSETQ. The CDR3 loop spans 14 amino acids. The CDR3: CASKGGAYTDTQYF. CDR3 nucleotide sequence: TGCGCCAGCAAGGGCGGGGCGTACACAGATACGCAGTATTTT.

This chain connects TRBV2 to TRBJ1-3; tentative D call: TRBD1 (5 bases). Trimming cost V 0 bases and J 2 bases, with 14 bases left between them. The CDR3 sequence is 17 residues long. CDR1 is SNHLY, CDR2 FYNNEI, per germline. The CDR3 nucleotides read TGTGCCAGCAGTGAAGCGCTTCAGGGTTACGCTGGAAACACCATATATTTT. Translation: CASSEALQGYAGNTIYF.

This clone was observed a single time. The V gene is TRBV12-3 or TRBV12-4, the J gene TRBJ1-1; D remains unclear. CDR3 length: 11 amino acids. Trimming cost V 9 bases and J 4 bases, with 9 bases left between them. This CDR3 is CASRRITEAFF. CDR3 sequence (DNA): TGTGCCAGTCGGAGGATCACTGAAGCTTTCTTT.

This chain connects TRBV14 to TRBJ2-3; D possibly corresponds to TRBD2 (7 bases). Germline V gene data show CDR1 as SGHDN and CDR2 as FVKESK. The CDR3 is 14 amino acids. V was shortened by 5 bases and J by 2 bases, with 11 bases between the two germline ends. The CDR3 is CASSLGGPTDTQYF. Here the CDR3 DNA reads TGTGCCAGCAGCTTGGGGGGGCCCACAGATACGCAGTATTTT.

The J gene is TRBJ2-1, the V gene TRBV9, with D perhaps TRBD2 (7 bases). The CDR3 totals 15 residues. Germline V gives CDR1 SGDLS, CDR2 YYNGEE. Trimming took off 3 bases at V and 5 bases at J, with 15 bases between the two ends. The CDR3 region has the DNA TGTGCCAGCAGCGAAGGGCGGGGGCCGAACAATGAGCAGTTCTTC. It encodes CASSEGRGPNNEQFF.

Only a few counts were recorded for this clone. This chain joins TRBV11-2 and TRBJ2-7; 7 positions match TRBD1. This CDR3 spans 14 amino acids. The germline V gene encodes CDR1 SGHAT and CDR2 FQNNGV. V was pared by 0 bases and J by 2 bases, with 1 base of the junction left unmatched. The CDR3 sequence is CASSLDRGPYEQYF. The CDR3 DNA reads TGTGCCAGCAGCTTAGATAGGGGGCCCTACGAGCAGTACTTC.

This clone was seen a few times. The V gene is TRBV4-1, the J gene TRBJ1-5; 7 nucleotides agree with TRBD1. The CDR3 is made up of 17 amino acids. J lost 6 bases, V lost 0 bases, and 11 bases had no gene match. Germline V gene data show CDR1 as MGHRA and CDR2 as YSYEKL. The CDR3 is CASSQEEGDRDRQPQHF. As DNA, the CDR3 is TGCGCCAGCAGCCAAGAAGAGGGAGACAGGGACCGTCAGCCCCAGCATTTT.

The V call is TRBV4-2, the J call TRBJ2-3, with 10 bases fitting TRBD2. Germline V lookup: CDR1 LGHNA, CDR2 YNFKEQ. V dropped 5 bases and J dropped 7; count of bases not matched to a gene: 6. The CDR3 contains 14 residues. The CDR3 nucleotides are TGTGCCAGCAGCTCCCCAGCGGGGGGGTATACGCAGTATTTT. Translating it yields CASSSPAGGYTQYF.

The CDR3 here is CSARTLDTQYF. The CDR3 DNA is TGCAGTGCCCGGACACTAGATACGCAGTATTTT. The chain is built from TRBV20-1 and TRBJ2-3, with a possible D match to TRBD1 (5 bases). V gave up 6 bases and J gave up 5 bases, with 9 bases separating them. The germline CDR1 and CDR2 sequences are DFQATT and SNEGSKA (reference sequence). The CDR3 is made up of 11 amino acids.

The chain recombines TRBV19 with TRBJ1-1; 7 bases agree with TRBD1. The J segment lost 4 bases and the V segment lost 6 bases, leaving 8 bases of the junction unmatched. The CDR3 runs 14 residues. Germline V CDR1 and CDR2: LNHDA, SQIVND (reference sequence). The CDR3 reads CASRATGDGTEAFF. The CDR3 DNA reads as TGTGCCAGTAGGGCAACAGGGGATGGCACTGAAGCTTTCTTT.

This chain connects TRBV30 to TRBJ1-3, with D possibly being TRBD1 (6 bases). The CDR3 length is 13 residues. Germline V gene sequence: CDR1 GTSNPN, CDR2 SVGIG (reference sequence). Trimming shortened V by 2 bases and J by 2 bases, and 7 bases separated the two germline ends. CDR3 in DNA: TGTGCCTGGAGTTCAGGGGCTGGAAACACCATATATTTT. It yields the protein CAWSSGAGNTIYF.

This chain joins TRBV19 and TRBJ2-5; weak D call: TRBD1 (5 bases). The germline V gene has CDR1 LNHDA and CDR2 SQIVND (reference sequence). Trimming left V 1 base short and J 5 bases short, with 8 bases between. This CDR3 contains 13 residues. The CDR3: CASSIGGAETQYF. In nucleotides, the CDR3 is TGTGCCAGTAGTATAGGGGGCGCCGAGACCCAGTACTTC.

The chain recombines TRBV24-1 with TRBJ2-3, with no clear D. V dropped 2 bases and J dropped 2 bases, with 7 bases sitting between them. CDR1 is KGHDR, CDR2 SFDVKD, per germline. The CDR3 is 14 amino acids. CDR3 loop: CATSDSHLTDTQYF. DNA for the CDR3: TGTGCCACCAGTGATTCACATCTCACAGATACGCAGTATTTT.

For the CDR3, the DNA is TGTGCCAGCAGCGTAGCTACAGATACGCAGTATTTT. This sequence encodes CASSVATDTQYF. The genes are TRBV9 and TRBJ2-3; D call uncertain. Germline CDR1 SGDLS, CDR2 YYNGEE. The V end was cut by 0 bases, the J end by 3 bases, with 2 bases between. CDR3 length: 12 residues.

CDR3 sequence reads: CASSENRDFPGSYTF. The CDR3 DNA is TGCGCCAGCAGTGAGAACCGGGACTTTCCGGGGTCCTACACCTTC. The chain carries TRBV10-1 and TRBJ1-2; possible D gene TRBD1, 5 bases. The ends were cut back, 2 bases at V and 10 bases at J, with 20 bases in the middle. The CDR3 has 15 amino acids. CDR1 WNHNN and CDR2 SYGVQD come from the germline V gene (reference sequence).

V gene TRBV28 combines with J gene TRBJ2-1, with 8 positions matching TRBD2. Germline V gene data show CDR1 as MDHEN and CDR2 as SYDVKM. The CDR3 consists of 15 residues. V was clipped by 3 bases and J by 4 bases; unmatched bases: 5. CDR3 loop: CASSLSGGRYNEQFF. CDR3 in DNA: TGTGCCAGCAGTTTGAGCGGGGGAAGGTACAATGAGCAGTTCTTC.

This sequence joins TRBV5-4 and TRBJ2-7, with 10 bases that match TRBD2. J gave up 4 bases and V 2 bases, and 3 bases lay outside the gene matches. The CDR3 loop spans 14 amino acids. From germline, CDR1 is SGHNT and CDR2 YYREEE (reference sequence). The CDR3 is CASSLAGGLYEQYF. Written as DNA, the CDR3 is TGTGCCAGCAGCTTAGCGGGGGGGCTGTACGAGCAGTACTTC.

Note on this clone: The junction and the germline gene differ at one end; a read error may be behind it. The CDR3 is CASSLTATALTF. CDR3 bases: TGTGCCAGCAGCTTGACTGCGACAGCCCTCACTTTT. The V and J genes are TRBV5-6 and TRBJ1-6; possible D gene TRBD1, 5 bases. The CDR3 consists of 12 residues. In germline, CDR1 is SGHDT, CDR2 YYEEEE.

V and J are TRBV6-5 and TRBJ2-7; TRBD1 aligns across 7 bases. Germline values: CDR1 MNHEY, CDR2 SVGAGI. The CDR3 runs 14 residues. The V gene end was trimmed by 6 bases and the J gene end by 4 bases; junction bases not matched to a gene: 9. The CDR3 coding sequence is TGTGCCAGCAGCCGGACAGGAGATCATTACGAGCAGTACTTC. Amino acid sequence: CASSRTGDHYEQYF.